These 3 T cell receptor beta chains were sequenced from one sample in a study of patients and donors after allogeneic stem cell transplantation. From the RT-PCR reads, TCRdb called clonotypes with MiXCR, one entry per CDR3 protein. The sample has about 110,000 distinct CDR3 sequences; 35% are singletons. Sequencing used blood, either unsorted or a sorted T cell fraction (not recorded which). These receptors were collected from a human donor who was either an allogeneic HSCT recipient or a stem cell or donor lymphocyte infusion donor (not recorded which). It is not recorded whose cells these are; they may come from a transplant donor.

This clonotype has only one observation. The CDR3 DNA reads TGTGCCACCAGCAGAGATGCACTAGGGCGGCGAGATACGCAGTATTTT. Translating it yields CATSRDALGRRDTQYF. This rearrangement joins TRBV15 to TRBJ2-3, with D possibly being TRBD2 (5 bases). Trimming shortened V by 0 bases and J by 5 bases, and 15 bases separated the two germline ends. The CDR3 sequence is 16 residues long. Germline CDR1 LNHNV, CDR2 YYDKDF (reference sequence).

This clonotype was recorded a few times. V and J are TRBV5-1 and TRBJ2-7; D unresolved. Germline V CDR1 and CDR2: SGHRS, YFSETQ. This CDR3 comprises 14 residues. V lost 0 bases and J 4 bases, leaving 11 bases between the germline ends. The CDR3 region is CASSLETARYEQYF. DNA for the CDR3: TGCGCCAGCAGCTTGGAGACCGCCAGGTACGAGCAGTACTTC. Drawing the rest from reference TRBV5-1 and TRBJ2-7, the complete variable domain is KAGVTQTPRYLIKTRGQQVTLSCSPISGHRSVSWYQQTPGQGLQFLFEYFSETQRNKGNFPGRFSGRQFSNSRSEMNVSTLELGDSALYLCASSLETARYEQYFGPGTRLTVT.

J is TRBJ2-5 and V is TRBV12-3 or TRBV12-4, with 13 bases identical to TRBD2. V lost 6 bases and J lost 5; bases outside the gene matches: 6. The CDR3 consists of 15 residues. CDR3: CASRLGLAGVETQYF. The CDR3 region has the DNA TGTGCCAGCAGACTAGGACTAGCGGGAGTGGAGACCCAGTACTTC.